This TCR beta chain is drawn from a study of CD8 T cells in Susac syndrome. Germline-derived CDR1 and CDR2 are SEHNR and FQNEAQ (reference sequence). This CDR3 has 15 amino acids. Trimming removed 7 bases at V and 1 base at J, with 14 bases between. After extraction with the RNeasy kit, about 0.45 to 1 ug of the RNA was reverse transcribed using random hexamers. An immunoSEQ multiplex PCR generated amplified TCR beta CDR3 products spanning 54 Vbeta and 13 Jbeta. TCRdb passed the immunoSEQ multiplex PCR reads through MiXCR, listing each CDR3 protein once. The sample has about 49,000 distinct CDR3 sequences, roughly 93% seen once. TCR beta from blood CD8+ and CD4+ T cells was sequenced. Through negative isolation, CD4+ and CD8+ T cells were obtained, while TEMRA cells were enriched using FACS.

Source material: CD8+ T cells from PBMCs. The clonotype originates from a human donor in good health. The gene calls are TRBV7-9 and TRBJ2-4; possibly TRBD1 for D (6 bases). The CDR3 DNA is TGTGCCAGCACCAGATACAGGGACGCCAAAAACATTCAGTACTTC. The encoded protein is CASTRYRDAKNIQYF. Full variable domain (outside the CDR3, taken from reference TRBV7-9 and TRBJ2-4): DTGVSQNPRHKITKRGQNVTFRCDPISEHNRLYWYRQTLGQGPEFLTYFQNEAQLEKSRLLSDRFSAERPKGSFSTLEIQRTEQGDSAMYLCASTRYRDAKNIQYFGAGTRLSVL.